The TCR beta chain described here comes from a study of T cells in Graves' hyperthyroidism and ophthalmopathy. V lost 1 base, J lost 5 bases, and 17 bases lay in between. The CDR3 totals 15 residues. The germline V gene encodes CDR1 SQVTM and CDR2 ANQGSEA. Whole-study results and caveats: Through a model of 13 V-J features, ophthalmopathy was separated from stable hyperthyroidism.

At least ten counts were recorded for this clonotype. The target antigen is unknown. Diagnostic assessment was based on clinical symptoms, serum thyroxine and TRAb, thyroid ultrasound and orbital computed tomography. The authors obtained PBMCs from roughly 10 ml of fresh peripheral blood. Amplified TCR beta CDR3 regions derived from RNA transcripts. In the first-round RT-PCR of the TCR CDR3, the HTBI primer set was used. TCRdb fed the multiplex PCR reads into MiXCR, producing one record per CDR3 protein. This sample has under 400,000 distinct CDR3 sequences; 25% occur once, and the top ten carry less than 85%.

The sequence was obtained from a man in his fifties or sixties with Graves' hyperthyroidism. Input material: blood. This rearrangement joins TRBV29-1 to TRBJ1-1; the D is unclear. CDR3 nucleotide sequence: TGCAGCGTTGAAGCGGGAGCGGGAAGAGGGACTGAAGCTTTCTTT. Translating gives CSVEAGAGRGTEAFF.